This entry concerns a single TCR beta chain. Its antigen remains unknown. Assays were performed on about 100,000 TCR templates per sample. Profiled with immunoSEQ multiplex PCR; TCRdb holds only in-frame clones, not every one. The sample has tens of thousands of clones; roughly 87% are singletons. The CDR3 spans 13 residues. CDR1 and CDR2 (germline): SGDLS, YYNGEE. Between the trimmed V and J ends, which lost 2 bases and 7 bases, there was a span of 12 bases. The data are from a study of siplizumab effects on memory and regulatory T cells. Findings of the study overall: Mappable alloreactive CD4+ clones came from Treg cells almost 70% of the time on average with siplizumab, against 25% to 30% in controls. The apparent diversity of naive T cells exceeded that of memory cells, and naive T cells seemed to make a major contribution to the alloresponse.

The material sequenced was Tregs sorted from blood. This chain uses TRBV9 with TRBJ1-1; D possibly corresponds to TRBD1 (5 bases). This receptor was obtained from a human donor in good health. The CDR3 loop reads CASSVTQGYEAFF. The CDR3 region has the DNA TGTGCCAGCAGCGTCACCCAGGGTTATGAAGCTTTCTTT.